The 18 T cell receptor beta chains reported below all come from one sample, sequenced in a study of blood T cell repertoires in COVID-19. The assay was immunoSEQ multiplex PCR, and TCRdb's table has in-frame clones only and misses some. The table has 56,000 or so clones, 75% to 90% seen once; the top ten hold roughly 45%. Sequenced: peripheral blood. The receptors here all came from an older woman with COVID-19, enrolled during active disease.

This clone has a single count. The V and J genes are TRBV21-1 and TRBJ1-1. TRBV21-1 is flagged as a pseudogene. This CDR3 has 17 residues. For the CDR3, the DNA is TGTGCCAGCAGCATCCAAATTAAGCGGGGGAAGAACACTGAAGCTTTCTTT. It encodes CASSIQIKRGKNTEAFF.

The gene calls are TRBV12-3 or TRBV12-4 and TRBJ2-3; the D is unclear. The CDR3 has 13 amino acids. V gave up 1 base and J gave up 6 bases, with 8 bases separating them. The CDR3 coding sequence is TGTGCCAGCAGTTTAGTGGCCGGGGATACGCAGTATTTT. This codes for CASSLVAGDTQYF.

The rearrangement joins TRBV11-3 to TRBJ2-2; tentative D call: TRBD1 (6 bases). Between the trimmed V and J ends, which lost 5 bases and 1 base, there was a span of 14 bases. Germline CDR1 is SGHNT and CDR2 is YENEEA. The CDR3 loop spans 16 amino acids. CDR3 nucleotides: TGTGCCAGCAGCCCGCCGGGACATAGGAACACCGGGGAGCTGTTTTTT. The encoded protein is CASSPPGHRNTGELFF.

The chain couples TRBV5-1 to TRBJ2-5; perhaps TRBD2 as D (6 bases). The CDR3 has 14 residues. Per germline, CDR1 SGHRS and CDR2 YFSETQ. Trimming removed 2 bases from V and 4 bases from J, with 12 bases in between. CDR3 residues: CASSFGGMGETQYF. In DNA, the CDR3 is TGCGCCAGCAGCTTTGGCGGGATGGGAGAGACCCAGTACTTC.

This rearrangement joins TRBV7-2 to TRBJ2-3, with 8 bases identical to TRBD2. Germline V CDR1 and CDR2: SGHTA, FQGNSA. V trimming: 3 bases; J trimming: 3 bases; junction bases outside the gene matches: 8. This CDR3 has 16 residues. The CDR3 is CASSFKTGGSTDTQYF. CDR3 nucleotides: TGTGCCAGCAGCTTTAAAACGGGAGGGTCTACAGATACGCAGTATTTT.

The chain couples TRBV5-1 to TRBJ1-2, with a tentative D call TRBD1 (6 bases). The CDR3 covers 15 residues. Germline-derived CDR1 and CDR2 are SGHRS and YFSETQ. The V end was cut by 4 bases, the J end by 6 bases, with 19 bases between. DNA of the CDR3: TGCGCCAGCAGCCCGTGGGCCACAGGGTTAGATGGCTACACCTTC. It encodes CASSPWATGLDGYTF.

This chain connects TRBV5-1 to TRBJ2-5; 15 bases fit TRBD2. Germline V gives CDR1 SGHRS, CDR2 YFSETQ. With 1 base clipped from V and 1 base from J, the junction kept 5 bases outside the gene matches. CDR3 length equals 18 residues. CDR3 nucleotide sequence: TGCGCCAGCAGCTTGTTTGGGACTAGCGGGGGGCTCCAAGAGACCCAGTACTTC. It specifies CASSLFGTSGGLQETQYF. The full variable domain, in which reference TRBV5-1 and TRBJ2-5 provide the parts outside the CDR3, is KAGVTQTPRYLIKTRGQQVTLSCSPISGHRSVSWYQQTPGQGLQFLFEYFSETQRNKGNFPGRFSGRQFSNSRSEMNVSTLELGDSALYLCASSLFGTSGGLQETQYFGPGTRLLVL.

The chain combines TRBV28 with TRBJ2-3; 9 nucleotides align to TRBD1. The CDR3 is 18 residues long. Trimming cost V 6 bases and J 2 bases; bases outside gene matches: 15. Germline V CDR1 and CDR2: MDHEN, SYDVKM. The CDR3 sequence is CASRPGTGKERSTDTQYF. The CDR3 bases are TGTGCCAGCAGACCCGGGACAGGGAAGGAGAGGTCCACAGATACGCAGTATTTT.

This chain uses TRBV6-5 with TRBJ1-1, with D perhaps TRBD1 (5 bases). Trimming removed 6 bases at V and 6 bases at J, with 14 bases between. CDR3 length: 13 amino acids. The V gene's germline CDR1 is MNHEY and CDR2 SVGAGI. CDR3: CASRVRGGAEAFF. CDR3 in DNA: TGTGCCAGCAGAGTACGGGGAGGGGCTGAAGCTTTCTTT.

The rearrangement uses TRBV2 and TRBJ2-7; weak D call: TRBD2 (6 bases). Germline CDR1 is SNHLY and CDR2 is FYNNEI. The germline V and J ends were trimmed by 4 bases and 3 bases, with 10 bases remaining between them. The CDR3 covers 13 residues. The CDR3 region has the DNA TGTGCCAGCAGTGGTTACGGGGGCTACGAGCAGTACTTC. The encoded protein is CASSGYGGYEQYF. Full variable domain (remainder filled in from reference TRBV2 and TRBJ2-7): EPEVTQTPSHQVTQMGQEVILRCVPISNHLYFYWYRQILGQKVEFLVSFYNNEISEKSEIFDDQFSVERPDGSNFTLKIRSTKLEDSAMYFCASSGYGGYEQYFGPGTRLTVT.

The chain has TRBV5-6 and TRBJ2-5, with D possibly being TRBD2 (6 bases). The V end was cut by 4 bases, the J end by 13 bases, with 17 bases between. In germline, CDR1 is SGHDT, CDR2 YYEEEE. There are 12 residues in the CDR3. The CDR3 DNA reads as TGTGCCAGCAGCCCCCGTCGGGGGAAGGGGTACTTC. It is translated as CASSPRRGKGYF.

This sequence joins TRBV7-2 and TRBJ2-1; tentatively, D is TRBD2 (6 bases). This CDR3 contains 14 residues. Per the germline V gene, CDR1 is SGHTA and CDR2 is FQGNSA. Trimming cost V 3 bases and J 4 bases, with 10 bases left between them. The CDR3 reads CASSFHGGYNEQFF. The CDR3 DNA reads TGTGCCAGCAGCTTTCACGGGGGATACAATGAGCAGTTCTTC. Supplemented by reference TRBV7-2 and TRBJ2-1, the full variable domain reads GAGVSQSPSNKVTEKGKDVELRCDPISGHTALYWYRQSLGQGLEFLIYFQGNSAPDKSGLPSDRFSAERTGGSVSTLTIQRTQQEDSAVYLCASSFHGGYNEQFFGPGTRLTVL.

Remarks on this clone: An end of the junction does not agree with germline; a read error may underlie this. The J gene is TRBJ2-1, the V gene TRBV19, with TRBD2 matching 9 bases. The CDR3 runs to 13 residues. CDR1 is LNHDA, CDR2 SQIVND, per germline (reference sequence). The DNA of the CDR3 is TGTGCCAGTAGTGCCTCTTTGACTAGCGGAAGACTCTTC. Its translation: CASSASLTSGRLF.

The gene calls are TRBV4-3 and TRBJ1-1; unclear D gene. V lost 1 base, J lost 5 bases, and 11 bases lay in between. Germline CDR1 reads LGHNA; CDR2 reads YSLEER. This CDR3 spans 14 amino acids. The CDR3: CASSQGTIETEAFF. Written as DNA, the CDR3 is TGCGCCAGCAGCCAAGGCACGATAGAGACTGAAGCTTTCTTT.

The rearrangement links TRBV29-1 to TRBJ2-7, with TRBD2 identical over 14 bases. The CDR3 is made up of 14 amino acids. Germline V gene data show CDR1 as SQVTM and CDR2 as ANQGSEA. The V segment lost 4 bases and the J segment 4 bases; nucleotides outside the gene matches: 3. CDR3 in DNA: TGCAGCGTTGTGGGGACTAGCGGGAGATACGAGCAGTACTTC. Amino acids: CSVVGTSGRYEQYF.

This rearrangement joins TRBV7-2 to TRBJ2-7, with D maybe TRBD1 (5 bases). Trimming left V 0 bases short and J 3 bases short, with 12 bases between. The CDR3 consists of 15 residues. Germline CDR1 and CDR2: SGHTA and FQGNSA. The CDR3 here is CASSLAQGVFYEQYF. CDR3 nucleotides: TGTGCCAGCAGCTTAGCGCAAGGGGTCTTCTACGAGCAGTACTTC.

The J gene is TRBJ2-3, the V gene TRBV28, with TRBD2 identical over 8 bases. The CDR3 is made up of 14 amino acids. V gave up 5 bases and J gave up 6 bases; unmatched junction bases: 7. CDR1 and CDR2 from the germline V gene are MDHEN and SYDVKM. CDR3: CASSAGGSWDTQYF. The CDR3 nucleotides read TGTGCCAGCAGTGCGGGAGGATCCTGGGATACGCAGTATTTT.

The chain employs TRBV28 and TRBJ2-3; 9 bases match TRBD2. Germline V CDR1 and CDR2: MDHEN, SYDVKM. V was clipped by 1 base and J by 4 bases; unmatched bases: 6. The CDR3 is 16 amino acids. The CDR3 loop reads CASSLSPSGASDTQYF. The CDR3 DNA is TGTGCCAGCAGTTTATCGCCTAGCGGGGCGTCAGATACGCAGTATTTT.